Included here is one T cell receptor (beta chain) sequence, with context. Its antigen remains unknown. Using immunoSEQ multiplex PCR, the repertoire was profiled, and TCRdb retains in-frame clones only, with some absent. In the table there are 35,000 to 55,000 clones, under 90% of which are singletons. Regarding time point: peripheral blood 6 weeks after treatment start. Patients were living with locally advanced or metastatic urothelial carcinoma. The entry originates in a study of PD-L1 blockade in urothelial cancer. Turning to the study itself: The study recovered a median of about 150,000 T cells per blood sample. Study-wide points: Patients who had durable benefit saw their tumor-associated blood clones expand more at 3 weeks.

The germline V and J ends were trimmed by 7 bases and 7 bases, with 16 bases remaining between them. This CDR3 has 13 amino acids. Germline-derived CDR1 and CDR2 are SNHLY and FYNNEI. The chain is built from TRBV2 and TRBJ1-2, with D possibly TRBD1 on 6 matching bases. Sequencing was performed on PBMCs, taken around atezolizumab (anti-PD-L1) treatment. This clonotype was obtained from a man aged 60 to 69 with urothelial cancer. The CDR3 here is CASTPGHLSGYTF. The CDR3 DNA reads TGTGCCAGCACCCCGGGACATCTCTCTGGCTACACCTTC.